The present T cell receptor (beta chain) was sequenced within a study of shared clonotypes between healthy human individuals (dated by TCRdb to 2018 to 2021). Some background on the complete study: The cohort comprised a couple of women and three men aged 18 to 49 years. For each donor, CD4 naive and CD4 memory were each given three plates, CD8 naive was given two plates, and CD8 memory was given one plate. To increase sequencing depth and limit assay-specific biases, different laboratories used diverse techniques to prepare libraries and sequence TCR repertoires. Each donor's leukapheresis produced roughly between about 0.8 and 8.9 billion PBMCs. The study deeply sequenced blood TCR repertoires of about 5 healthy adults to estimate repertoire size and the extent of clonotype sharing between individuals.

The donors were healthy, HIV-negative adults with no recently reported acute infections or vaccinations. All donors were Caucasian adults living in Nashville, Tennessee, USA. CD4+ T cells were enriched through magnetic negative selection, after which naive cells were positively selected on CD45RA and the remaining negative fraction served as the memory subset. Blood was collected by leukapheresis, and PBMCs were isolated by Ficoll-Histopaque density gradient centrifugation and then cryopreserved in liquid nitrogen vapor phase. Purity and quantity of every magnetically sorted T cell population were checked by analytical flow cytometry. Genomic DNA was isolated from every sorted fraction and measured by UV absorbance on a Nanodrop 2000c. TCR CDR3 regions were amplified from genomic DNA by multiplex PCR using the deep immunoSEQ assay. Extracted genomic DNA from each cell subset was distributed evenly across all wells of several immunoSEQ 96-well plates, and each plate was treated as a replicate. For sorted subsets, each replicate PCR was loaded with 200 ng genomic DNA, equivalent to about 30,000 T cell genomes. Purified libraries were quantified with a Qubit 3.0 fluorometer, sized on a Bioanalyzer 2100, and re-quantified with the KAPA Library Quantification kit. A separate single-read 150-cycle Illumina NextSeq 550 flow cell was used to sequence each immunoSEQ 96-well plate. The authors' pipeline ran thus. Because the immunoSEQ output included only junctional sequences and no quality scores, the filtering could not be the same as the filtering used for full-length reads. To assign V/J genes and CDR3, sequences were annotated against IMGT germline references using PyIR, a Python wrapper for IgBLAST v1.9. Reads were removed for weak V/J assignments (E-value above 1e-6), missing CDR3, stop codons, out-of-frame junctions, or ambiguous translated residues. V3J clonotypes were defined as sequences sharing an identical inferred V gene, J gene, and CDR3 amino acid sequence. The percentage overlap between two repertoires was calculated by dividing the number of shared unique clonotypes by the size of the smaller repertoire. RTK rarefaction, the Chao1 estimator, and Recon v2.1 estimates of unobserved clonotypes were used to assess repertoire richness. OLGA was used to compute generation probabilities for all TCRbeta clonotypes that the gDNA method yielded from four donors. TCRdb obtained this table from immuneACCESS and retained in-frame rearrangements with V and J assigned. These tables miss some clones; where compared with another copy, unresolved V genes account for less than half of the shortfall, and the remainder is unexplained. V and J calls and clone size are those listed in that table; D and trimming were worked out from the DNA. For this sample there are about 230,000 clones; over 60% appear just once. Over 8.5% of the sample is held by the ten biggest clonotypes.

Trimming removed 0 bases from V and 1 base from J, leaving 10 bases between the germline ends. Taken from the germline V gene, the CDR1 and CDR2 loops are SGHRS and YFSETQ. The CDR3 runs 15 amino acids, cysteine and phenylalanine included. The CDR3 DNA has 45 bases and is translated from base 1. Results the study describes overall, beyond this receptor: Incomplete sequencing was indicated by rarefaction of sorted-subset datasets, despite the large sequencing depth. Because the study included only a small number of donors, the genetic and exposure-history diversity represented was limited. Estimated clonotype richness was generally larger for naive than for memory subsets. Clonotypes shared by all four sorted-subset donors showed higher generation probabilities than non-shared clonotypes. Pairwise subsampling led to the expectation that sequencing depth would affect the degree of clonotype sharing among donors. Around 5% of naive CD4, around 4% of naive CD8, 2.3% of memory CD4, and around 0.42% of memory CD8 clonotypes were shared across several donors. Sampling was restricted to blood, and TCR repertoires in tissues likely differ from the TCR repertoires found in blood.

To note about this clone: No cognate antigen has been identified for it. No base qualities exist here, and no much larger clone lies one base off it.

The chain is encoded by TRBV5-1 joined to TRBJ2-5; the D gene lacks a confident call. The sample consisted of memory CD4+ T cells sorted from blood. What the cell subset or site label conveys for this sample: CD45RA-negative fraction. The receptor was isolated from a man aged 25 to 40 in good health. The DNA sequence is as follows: TGCGCCAGCAGCTTGGACGGGCGCCCCCAAGAGACCCAGTACTTC. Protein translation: CASSLDGRPQETQYF.